This T cell receptor (beta chain) was sequenced in a study of blood T cell repertoires in COVID-19. Across the study: Acute-phase and convalescent COVID-19 samples originated in the United States, Italy and Spain. Sample material is recorded as cDNA or gDNA derived from T cells, B-cell-depleted T cells, or PBMCs.

This clone appeared a few times. Original processing methods: Scientists estimated how many nucleated cells there were by amplifying reference gene primers. Assay used: immunoSEQ multiplex PCR; TCRdb lists only in-frame clones, some missing. V, J and clone size reflect that table, while D and trimming were determined from the DNA. The sample records around 20,000 clones, about 88% being singletons. Per germline, CDR1 MDHEN and CDR2 SYDVKM. The CDR3 covers 14 residues. V lost 4 bases to trimming and J lost 5 bases; unmatched junction nucleotides: 0. The specimen was peripheral blood. The receptor was derived from a man between 70 and 80 years old with acute or convalescent COVID-19. V and J are TRBV28 and TRBJ1-6; 9 bases map to TRBD1. The CDR3 loop is CASSWDRDNSPLHF. The CDR3, as DNA: TGTGCCAGCAGTTGGGACAGGGATAATTCACCCCTCCACTTT.